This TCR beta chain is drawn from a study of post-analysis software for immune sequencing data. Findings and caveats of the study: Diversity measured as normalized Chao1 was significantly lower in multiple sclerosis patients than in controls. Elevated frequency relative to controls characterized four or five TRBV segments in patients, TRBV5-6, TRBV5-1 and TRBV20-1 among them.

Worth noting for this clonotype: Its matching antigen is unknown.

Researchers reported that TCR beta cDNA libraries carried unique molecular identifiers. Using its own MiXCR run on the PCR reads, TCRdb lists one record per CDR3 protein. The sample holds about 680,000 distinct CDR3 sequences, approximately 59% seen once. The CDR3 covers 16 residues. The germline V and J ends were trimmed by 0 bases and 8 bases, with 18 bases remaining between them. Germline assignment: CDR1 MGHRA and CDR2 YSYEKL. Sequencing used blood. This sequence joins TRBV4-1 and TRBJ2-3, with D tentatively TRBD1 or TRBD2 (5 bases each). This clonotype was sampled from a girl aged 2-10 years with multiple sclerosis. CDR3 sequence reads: CASSQDPGASKGTQYF. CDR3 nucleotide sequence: TGCGCCAGCAGCCAAGACCCCGGGGCGTCGAAGGGTACGCAGTATTTT.